The 17 T cell receptor beta chains below were found in one sample sequenced in a study of cytomegalovirus exposure and HLA in healthy donors. This PCR relied on a set of 60 Vbeta primers and 13 Jbeta primers. Sequenced by immunoSEQ multiplex PCR; TCRdb stores in-frame clones only, minus some. This sample's table reports under 250,000 clones. The sequenced material came from PBMCs. The receptors were sampled from a girl aged 2-10 years in good health and CMV-seropositive.

The V and J genes are TRBV29-1 and TRBJ2-1, with 9 nucleotides matching TRBD2. J gave up 0 bases and V 1 base, and 4 bases lay outside the gene matches. Germline V gives CDR1 SQVTM, CDR2 ANQGSEA. The CDR3 sequence is 16 residues long. The CDR3 DNA sequence: TGCAGCGTTGAAGCCCTAGCGGGGCGCTCCTACAATGAGCAGTTCTTC. Its translation is CSVEALAGRSYNEQFF.

The chain employs TRBV5-4 and TRBJ2-3, with TRBD1 matching 7 bases. This CDR3 contains 14 residues. The germline CDR1 and CDR2 sequences are SGHNT and YYREEE (reference sequence). The trim removed 4 bases at V and 2 bases at J, leaving 4 bases unmatched. The CDR3 reads CASSRQGVTDTQYF. The CDR3 region has the DNA TGTGCCAGCAGCCGACAGGGAGTCACAGATACGCAGTATTTT.

This rearrangement joins TRBV18 to TRBJ2-7, with 8 bases that match TRBD1. The germline CDR1 and CDR2 sequences are KGHSH and LQKENI. The CDR3 is made up of 15 amino acids. V dropped 3 bases and J dropped 5; count of bases not matched to a gene: 9. The CDR3 DNA sequence: TGTGCCAGCTCACCTCCAGGGGGCAAGATCGACGAGCAGTACTTC. It is translated as CASSPPGGKIDEQYF.

The chain is built from TRBV7-9 and TRBJ2-1; 10 nucleotides match TRBD2. This CDR3 region has 16 residues. V was pared by 5 bases and J by 4 bases, with 8 bases of the junction left unmatched. Germline V CDR1 and CDR2: SEHNR, FQNEAQ (reference sequence). The CDR3 DNA follows: TGTGCCAGCAGCCCTGGGGGACTAGCGTCTTACAATGAGCAGTTCTTC. Translating it yields CASSPGGLASYNEQFF.

V is TRBV7-2 and J is TRBJ2-5, with D tentatively TRBD2 (5 bases). Per germline, CDR1 SGHTA and CDR2 FQGNSA. CDR3 length: 18 residues. The V end lost 1 base, the J end lost 1 base, and 19 bases lay between the germline ends. CDR3 region: CASSLDGLTSAGQETQYF. The CDR3 DNA reads as TGTGCCAGCAGCTTAGATGGTTTGACTTCGGCGGGCCAAGAGACCCAGTACTTC.

The chain links TRBV7-3 to TRBJ2-1; 16 nucleotides match TRBD2. This CDR3 has 18 residues. Trimming took 5 bases from V and 5 from J; bases not matched to a gene: 9. Germline loops: CDR1 SGHTA, CDR2 FQGTGA. The CDR3 reads CASSPVGTSGRGNNEQFF. The CDR3 DNA sequence: TGTGCCAGCAGCCCGGTGGGGACTAGCGGGAGGGGGAACAATGAGCAGTTCTTC.

The chain links TRBV5-6 to TRBJ1-2; TRBD1 matches at 9 bases. V shed 5 bases, J shed 7 bases, and the junction held 9 bases outside the gene matches. Germline CDR1 reads SGHDT; CDR2 reads YYEEEE. The CDR3 has 14 residues. CDR3 residues: CASRRDRVAGGYTF. The DNA of the CDR3 is TGTGCCAGCAGGCGGGACAGGGTCGCAGGTGGCTACACCTTC.

This sequence joins TRBV7-9 and TRBJ1-4; 9 bases fit TRBD1. The length of the CDR3 is 15 residues. V was pared by 5 bases and J by 6 bases, with 7 bases of the junction left unmatched. CDR1 SEHNR and CDR2 FQNEAQ come from the germline V gene (reference sequence). The CDR3 loop reads CASSPWTGEDEKLFF. CDR3 coding DNA: TGTGCCAGCAGCCCTTGGACAGGGGAGGATGAAAAACTGTTTTTT.

The chain recombines TRBV28 with TRBJ1-1; no firm D call. Germline V gene lookup returns CDR1 MDHEN and CDR2 SYDVKM. This CDR3 is built from 12 residues. The V and J ends lost 1 base and 11 bases respectively, with 11 bases between them. CDR3: CASSLSSGGAFF. For the CDR3, the DNA is TGTGCCAGCAGTTTATCGAGCGGCGGGGCTTTCTTT.

CDR3 nucleotide sequence: TGTGCCAGCAGTCTTGAAGCTTTCTTT. It yields the protein CASSLEAFF. The rearrangement links TRBV6-8 to TRBJ1-1, with no clear D. Trimming took 5 bases from V and 7 from J, leaving 2 bases between them. The CDR3 has 9 residues. Germline CDR1 is MNHGY and CDR2 is SAAAGT.

This chain connects TRBV9 to TRBJ2-3; no firm D call. V was shortened by 4 bases and J by 6 bases, with 12 bases between the two germline ends. The CDR3 totals 13 residues. Germline CDR1 and CDR2: SGDLS and YYNGEE. The CDR3 is CASSPRSGDTQYF. The CDR3, as DNA: TGTGCCAGCAGCCCCCGATCCGGGGATACGCAGTATTTT.

The chain employs TRBV30 and TRBJ2-3; D is perhaps TRBD2 (5 bases). The germline V gene has CDR1 GTSNPN and CDR2 SVGIG (reference sequence). The CDR3 totals 15 residues. V was shortened by 4 bases and J by 4 bases, with 18 bases between the two germline ends. CDR3 sequence (DNA): TGTGCCTGGAATGACCCCAATCGAGGGTCAGATACGCAGTATTTT. This translates into CAWNDPNRGSDTQYF. Filled out from reference TRBV30 and TRBJ2-3, the complete variable domain reads SQTIHQWPATLVQPVGSPLSLECTVEGTSNPNLYWYRQAAGRGLQLLFYSVGIGQISSEVPQNLSASRPQDRQFILSSKKLLLSDSGFYLCAWNDPNRGSDTQYFGPGTRLTVL.

The chain links TRBV11-2 to TRBJ2-1; TRBD2 aligns across 10 bases. The germline V gene has CDR1 SGHAT and CDR2 FQNNGV. V shed 2 bases, J shed 2 bases, and the junction held 9 bases outside the gene matches. The CDR3 totals 18 residues. The CDR3 DNA follows: TGTGCCAGCAGCTTAAGCCAGCGGGAGGGGAGGGCCTACAATGAGCAGTTCTTC. It yields the protein CASSLSQREGRAYNEQFF.

The chain carries TRBV29-1 and TRBJ1-2; no definite D call. CDR3 length equals 14 residues. Trimming cost V 8 bases and J 3 bases, with 19 bases left between them. CDR1 is SQVTM and CDR2 is ANQGSEA in the germline V gene. The CDR3 spells CSSRVGSEDYGYTF. In DNA form, the CDR3 reads TGCAGCTCCCGGGTTGGCTCCGAGGACTATGGCTACACCTTC.

The chain is built from TRBV6-5 and TRBJ1-3; 8 positions match TRBD1. There are 13 residues in the CDR3. With V trimmed by 5 bases and J by 10 bases, 7 bases remained unmatched. Per germline, CDR1 MNHEY and CDR2 SVGAGI. For the CDR3, the DNA is TGTGCCAGCAGTCCATTGACAGGGGCGACCATATATTTT. This translates into CASSPLTGATIYF.

This chain uses TRBV5-4 with TRBJ2-3, with 12 bases lining up with TRBD2. In germline, CDR1 is SGHNT, CDR2 YYREEE (reference sequence). Trimming took 2 bases from V and 0 from J; bases not matched to a gene: 4. There are 17 residues in the CDR3. Here the CDR3 reads CASSFGLAGTSTDTQYF. The CDR3 nucleotides are TGTGCCAGCAGCTTTGGACTAGCGGGGACTAGCACAGATACGCAGTATTTT.

The chain recombines TRBV11-2 with TRBJ2-7; D might be TRBD2 (7 bases). V lost 0 bases to trimming and J lost 2 bases, with 11 bases between them. The CDR3 runs to 15 residues. Per the germline V gene, CDR1 is SGHAT and CDR2 is FQNNGV. The CDR3 DNA reads TGTGCCAGCAGCTTAGAGGGGGGGGCAGCCTACGAGCAGTACTTC. Its protein is CASSLEGGAAYEQYF.